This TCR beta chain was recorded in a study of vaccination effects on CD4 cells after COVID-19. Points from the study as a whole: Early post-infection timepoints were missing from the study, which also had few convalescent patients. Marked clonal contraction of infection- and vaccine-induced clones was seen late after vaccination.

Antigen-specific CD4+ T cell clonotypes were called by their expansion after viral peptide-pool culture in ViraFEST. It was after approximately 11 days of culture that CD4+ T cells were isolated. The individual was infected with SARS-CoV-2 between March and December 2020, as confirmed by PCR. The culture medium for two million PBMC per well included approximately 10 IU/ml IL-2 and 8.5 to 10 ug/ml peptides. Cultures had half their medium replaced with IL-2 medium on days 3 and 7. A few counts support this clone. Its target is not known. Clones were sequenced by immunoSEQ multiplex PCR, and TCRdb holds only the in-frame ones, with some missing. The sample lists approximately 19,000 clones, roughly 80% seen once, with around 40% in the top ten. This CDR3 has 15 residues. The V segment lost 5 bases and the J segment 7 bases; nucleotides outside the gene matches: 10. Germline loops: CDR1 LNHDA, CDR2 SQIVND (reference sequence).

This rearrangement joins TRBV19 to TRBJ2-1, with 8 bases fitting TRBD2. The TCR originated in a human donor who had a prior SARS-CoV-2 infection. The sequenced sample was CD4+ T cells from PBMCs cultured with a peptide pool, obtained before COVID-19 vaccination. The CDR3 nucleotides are TGTGCCAGTAGTCCGAGAAGCGGGAGTTTAAATGAGCAGTTCTTC. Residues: CASSPRSGSLNEQFF.